Shown below are 26 T cell receptor beta chains from a single sample sequenced in a study of CD4+ T cells in melanoma. This table comes from immunoSEQ multiplex PCR, and its TCRdb copy is limited to in-frame clones, with some not included. The table lists 8,000 to 10,000 clones, approximately 71% of them singletons, with around 17% in the top ten. Sequencing was carried out using cells from a culture (not recorded whether cultured in vitro). The receptors were gathered from a human donor with melanoma.

This clone was counted a single time. The chain joins TRBV5-1 to TRBJ2-7; 11 nucleotides match TRBD2. The germline V gene encodes CDR1 SGHRS and CDR2 YFSETQ. Unmatched junction bases numbered 7, after V lost 4 bases and J lost 4 bases. The CDR3 covers 15 residues. The chain's CDR3 is CASSVTSGVSYEQYF. The DNA for the CDR3 is TGCGCCAGCAGCGTGACTAGCGGGGTTAGTTACGAGCAGTACTTC.

The rearrangement uses TRBV18 and TRBJ1-4, with TRBD1 matching over 8 bases. Germline CDR1 is KGHSH and CDR2 is LQKENI. This CDR3 has 14 residues. The junction had 3 bases not matched to a gene; V was cut back by 2 bases and J by 7 bases. CDR3 loop: CASSPDRGGEKLFF. The CDR3 DNA is TGTGCCAGCTCACCAGACAGGGGTGGTGAAAAACTGTTTTTT.

This chain connects TRBV6-1 to TRBJ2-7; D remains ambiguous. The CDR3 is made up of 16 amino acids. Germline loops: CDR1 MNHNS, CDR2 SASEGT. The V end lost 0 bases, the J end lost 1 base, and 13 bases lay between the germline ends. The CDR3 here is CASSEALSGGSYEQYF. In DNA, the CDR3 is TGTGCCAGCAGTGAAGCGCTTTCGGGCGGATCCTACGAGCAGTACTTC.

CDR3 sequence: CASSSQRAQETQYF. The CDR3 bases are TGTGCCAGCAGCTCCCAACGGGCCCAAGAGACCCAGTACTTC. V and J are TRBV11-1 and TRBJ2-5, with unresolved D. The CDR3 is 14 residues long. Germline CDR1 SGHAT, CDR2 FQDESV (reference sequence). Trimming took off 4 bases at V and 1 base at J, with 10 bases between the two ends.

This clone showed up just a few times. V gene TRBV7-6 combines with J gene TRBJ1-3; D remains ambiguous. Trimming removed 3 bases at V and 1 base at J, with 7 bases between. This CDR3 region has 14 residues. Germline V CDR1 and CDR2: SGHVS, FNYEAQ. CDR3 in amino acids: CASSLGMSGNTIYF. CDR3 sequence (DNA): TGTGCCAGCAGCTTGGGGATGTCTGGAAACACCATATATTTT.

V gene TRBV19 combines with J gene TRBJ1-3; maybe TRBD1 (5 bases). The V gene's germline CDR1 is LNHDA and CDR2 SQIVND (reference sequence). The CDR3 consists of 13 residues. V lost 4 bases to trimming and J lost 4 bases, with 8 bases between them. The CDR3 DNA reads as TGTGCCAGTAGTACAGGGTCCGGAAACACCATATATTTT. Translated: CASSTGSGNTIYF.

The gene calls are TRBV30 and TRBJ2-1; 8 positions agree with TRBD2. Trimming at V came to 1 base and at J to 9 bases, leaving 8 bases not matched to a gene. Per germline, CDR1 GTSNPN and CDR2 SVGIG (reference sequence). The CDR3 consists of 14 residues. CDR3 region: CAWSARGGDLEQFF. In DNA, the CDR3 is TGTGCCTGGAGTGCACGGGGGGGGGACCTTGAGCAGTTCTTC. The variable domain in full, with the rest retrieved from reference TRBV30 and TRBJ2-1, is SQTIHQWPATLVQPVGSPLSLECTVEGTSNPNLYWYRQAAGRGLQLLFYSVGIGQISSEVPQNLSASRPQDRQFILSSKKLLLSDSGFYLCAWSARGGDLEQFFGPGTRLTVL.

The table lists this clone with a few counts. The rearrangement uses TRBV18 and TRBJ1-1; weak D call: TRBD1 (6 bases). Germline values: CDR1 KGHSH, CDR2 LQKENI. The CDR3 covers 12 residues. V was clipped by 4 bases and J by 7 bases, with 10 bases between them. The CDR3 nucleotides read TGTGCCAGCTCACTCGGACAGAATGAAGCTTTCTTT. Translated, it gives CASSLGQNEAFF.

V is TRBV30 and J is TRBJ1-2; D gene ambiguous. The V end was cut by 0 bases, the J end by 5 bases, with 13 bases between. CDR1 and CDR2 (germline): GTSNPN, SVGIG (reference sequence). The CDR3 runs to 14 residues. The CDR3 protein is CAWSVGDPLYGYTF. CDR3 DNA: TGTGCCTGGAGTGTCGGGGATCCCCTATATGGCTACACCTTC.

The gene calls are TRBV11-2 and TRBJ1-6; 11 bases match TRBD1. V trimming: 5 bases; J trimming: 9 bases; junction bases outside the gene matches: 9. Germline CDR1 reads SGHAT; CDR2 reads FQNNGV. The CDR3 is 16 residues long. The CDR3 here is CASSTDRGRIGSPLHF. In DNA, the CDR3 is TGTGCCAGCAGCACGGACAGGGGGCGAATAGGTTCACCCCTCCACTTT. The full variable domain, its missing parts supplied by reference TRBV11-2 and TRBJ1-6, is EAGVAQSPRYKIIEKRQSVAFWCNPISGHATLYWYQQILGQGPKLLIQFQNNGVVDDSQLPKDRFSAERLKGVDSTLKIQPAKLEDSAVYLCASSTDRGRIGSPLHFGNGTRLTVT.

This clone was observed a few times. The chain joins TRBV4-1 to TRBJ1-5; D ambiguous. Trimming pared 0 bases from V and 7 bases from J, leaving 22 bases between. This CDR3 has 18 amino acids. Germline V gene data show CDR1 as MGHRA and CDR2 as YSYEKL. The CDR3 DNA sequence: TGCGCCAGCAGCCAAGAGTCACCACCAGTCGGGCGGCGGCAGCCCCAGCATTTT. Protein sequence: CASSQESPPVGRRQPQHF.

The chain combines TRBV7-8 with TRBJ1-1; the D gene is possibly TRBD1 (5 bases). CDR3 size: 16 residues. Trimming removed 2 bases at V and 6 bases at J, with 19 bases between. The germline CDR1 and CDR2 sequences are SGHVS and FQNEAQ. For the CDR3, the DNA is TGTGCCAGCAGCTTATACGAGAGGGGAAATCGGGCTGAAGCTTTCTTT. It codes for CASSLYERGNRAEAFF. The whole variable domain, filled in from reference TRBV7-8 and TRBJ1-1, reads GAGVSQSPRYKVAKRGQDVALRCDPISGHVSLFWYQQALGQGPEFLTYFQNEAQLDKSGLPSDRFFAERPEGSVSTLKIQRTQQEDSAVYLCASSLYERGNRAEAFFGQGTRLTVV.

The chain uses TRBV29-1 and TRBJ2-7; perhaps TRBD2 as D (5 bases). The CDR3 length is 12 residues. Trimming left V 7 bases short and J 9 bases short, with 19 bases between. Germline V gives CDR1 SQVTM, CDR2 ANQGSEA. This CDR3 is CSAITAGVAQYF. In DNA, the CDR3 is TGCAGCGCCATAACTGCCGGGGTTGCGCAGTACTTC.

This sequence joins TRBV5-1 and TRBJ1-6; D is perhaps TRBD1 (6 bases). The germline gives CDR1 SGHRS, CDR2 YFSETQ. Trimming shortened V by 4 bases and J by 7 bases, and 9 bases separated the two germline ends. This CDR3 region has 13 residues. The CDR3: CASSRDTNSPLHF. DNA for the CDR3: TGCGCCAGCAGCAGGGACACCAATTCACCCCTCCACTTT.

Here the CDR3 DNA reads TGCGCCAGCAGCCAAGACCTTGGGGATGGCTACACCTTC. Translation gives CASSQDLGDGYTF. V and J are TRBV4-1 and TRBJ1-2; D call uncertain. CDR1 and CDR2 (germline): MGHRA, YSYEKL. CDR3 length: 13 residues. The ends were cut back, 0 bases at V and 6 bases at J, with 8 bases in the middle.

This clone came up a few times. The chain links TRBV7-3 to TRBJ1-1, with D unresolved. CDR1 is SGHTA, CDR2 FQGTGA, per germline. Trimming took off 5 bases at V and 6 bases at J, with 13 bases between the two ends. The CDR3 totals 13 residues. CDR3 region: CASSPEGLAEAFF. The CDR3 bases are TGTGCCAGCAGCCCGGAGGGTCTCGCTGAAGCTTTCTTT.

The chain has TRBV6-5 and TRBJ1-1; unclear D gene. The CDR3 is 11 amino acids. The ends were cut back, 3 bases at V and 5 bases at J, with 4 bases in the middle. The germline V gene encodes CDR1 MNHEY and CDR2 SVGAGI. DNA for the CDR3: TGTGCCAGCAGTTATGCTACTGAAGCTTTCTTT. It yields the protein CASSYATEAFF.

The chain combines TRBV11-1 with TRBJ2-5; 10 nucleotides match TRBD1. Germline assignment: CDR1 SGHAT and CDR2 FQDESV (reference sequence). The V segment lost 6 bases and the J segment 5 bases; nucleotides outside the gene matches: 9. CDR3 length: 15 residues. The CDR3 region is CASRRGQGQWETQYF. The CDR3 nucleotides are TGTGCCAGCAGGAGGGGACAGGGGCAGTGGGAGACCCAGTACTTC. Full variable domain (remainder filled in from reference TRBV11-1 and TRBJ2-5): EAEVAQSPRYKITEKSQAVAFWCDPISGHATLYWYRQILGQGPELLVQFQDESVVDDSQLPKDRFSAERLKGVDSTLKIQPAELGDSAMYLCASRRGQGQWETQYFGPGTRLLVL.

The CDR3 DNA follows: TGTGCCAGCAGCGTAGCAGGGGACACCTATAATTCACCCCTCCACTTT. Translating gives CASSVAGDTYNSPLHF. The chain uses TRBV9 and TRBJ1-6; TRBD1 is a possible D gene (6 bases). The CDR3 runs to 16 residues. Between the trimmed V and J ends, which lost 0 bases and 2 bases, there was a span of 9 bases. CDR1 is SGDLS and CDR2 is YYNGEE in the germline V gene.

This chain uses TRBV2 with TRBJ2-7, with TRBD2 matching over 8 bases. Losses at the gene ends were 3 bases for V and 3 bases for J; bases not matched to a gene: 4. There are 14 residues in the CDR3. The germline V gene encodes CDR1 SNHLY and CDR2 FYNNEI. CDR3 DNA sequence: TGTGCCAGCAGTGACGGGGGGGCAAACTACGAGCAGTACTTC. This encodes CASSDGGANYEQYF.

This chain connects TRBV4-2 to TRBJ1-2; D gene unclear. Germline CDR1 and CDR2: LGHNA and YNFKEQ. The V end was cut by 5 bases, the J end by 0 bases, with 22 bases between. This CDR3 spans 18 amino acids. The CDR3 coding sequence is TGTGCCAGCAGCTTGGAGATACGAACCCTGACGGCTAACTATGGCTACACCTTC. Its translation: CASSLEIRTLTANYGYTF.

The V call is TRBV19, the J call TRBJ1-5; D unclear. CDR3 length equals 13 residues. Trimming took off 5 bases at V and 6 bases at J, with 11 bases between the two ends. The germline V gene has CDR1 LNHDA and CDR2 SQIVND (reference sequence). The DNA for the CDR3 is TGTGCCAGTAGTTATGTAGGATTTCAGCCCCAGCATTTT. Protein: CASSYVGFQPQHF.

This clone turned up a few times. The chain combines TRBV2 with TRBJ1-2; possibly TRBD1 for D (5 bases). The germline V gene has CDR1 SNHLY and CDR2 FYNNEI. V dropped 4 bases and J dropped 0 bases, with 12 bases sitting between them. The CDR3 is 15 residues long. CDR3: CASSVVQDPNYGYTF. The CDR3 nucleotides read TGTGCCAGCAGTGTAGTACAGGACCCTAACTATGGCTACACCTTC.

The rearrangement links TRBV7-9 to TRBJ1-2; the D is unclear. This CDR3 is built from 13 residues. V was cut by 2 bases and J by 7 bases, with 11 bases left in between. From germline, CDR1 is SEHNR and CDR2 FQNEAQ (reference sequence). The CDR3 loop reads CASSLSPRIGYTF. As DNA, the CDR3 is TGTGCCAGCAGCTTATCCCCCAGGATTGGCTACACCTTC.

The chain joins TRBV6-1 to TRBJ1-5; tentative D call: TRBD1 (5 bases). The CDR3 sequence is 13 residues long. Germline CDR1 MNHNS, CDR2 SASEGT. V lost 10 bases and J 6 bases, leaving 16 bases between the germline ends. The CDR3: CATGGRVGQPQHF. DNA of the CDR3: TGTGCCACGGGCGGCAGGGTGGGTCAGCCCCAGCATTTT.

The CDR3 DNA reads TGTGCCAGCAGTGAATCGGAGGGTAATCAGCCCCAGCATTTT. It is translated as CASSESEGNQPQHF. This rearrangement joins TRBV2 to TRBJ1-5; D unclear. This CDR3 is 14 amino acids long. Germline assignment: CDR1 SNHLY and CDR2 FYNNEI. V gave up 2 bases and J gave up 4 bases, with 9 bases separating them. Full variable domain (outside the CDR3, taken from reference TRBV2 and TRBJ1-5): EPEVTQTPSHQVTQMGQEVILRCVPISNHLYFYWYRQILGQKVEFLVSFYNNEISEKSEIFDDQFSVERPDGSNFTLKIRSTKLEDSAMYFCASSESEGNQPQHFGDGTRLSIL.